Each of the 3 T cell receptor beta chains below was sequenced from the same sample in a study of T cells in Graves' hyperthyroidism and ophthalmopathy (dated by TCRdb to between 2017 and 2020). Library construction relied on multiplex PCR. Reads for this sample came from an Illumina HiSeq 2000. TCR beta CDR3 regions were amplified from RNA transcripts. The first round of RT-PCR for the TCR CDR3 was performed with the HTBI primer set and the Qiagen OneStep RT-PCR kit. TCRdb's own reprocessing of the public reads used fastp at Q25 and MiXCR and kept productive beta chains. Rows are combined by CDR3 protein, so each entry shows the most common genes and DNA. Present in this sample are 300,000 to 400,000 distinct CDR3 sequences, roughly 21% of which were seen just once. In total, the top ten clones hold 50% of the sample. Material: blood. These receptors were collected from a woman aged 45-60 years with Graves' hyperthyroidism.

Many counts were recorded for this clonotype. The chain is built from TRBV30 and TRBJ2-5, with D tentatively TRBD2 (6 bases). This CDR3 contains 15 residues. Germline V gene data show CDR1 as GTSNPN and CDR2 as SVGIG (reference sequence). Trimming shortened V by 2 bases and J by 3 bases, and 16 bases separated the two germline ends. Here the CDR3 reads CAWSPGTREKETQYF. In DNA form, the CDR3 reads TGTGCCTGGAGTCCGGGGACTCGGGAAAAAGAGACCCAGTACTTC.

This clonotype occurred a few times. This may be a read error: a much more frequent sequence differs by one nucleotide. The genes are TRBV7-9 and TRBJ2-4; maybe TRBD2 (6 bases). Germline V gene data show CDR1 as SEHNR and CDR2 as FQNEAQ (reference sequence). This CDR3 has 15 amino acids. The CDR3 sequence: CASSLVEGAENIQYF. CDR3 DNA: TGTGCCAGCAGCTTAGTGGAGGGAGCCGAAAACATTCAGTACTTC.

V gene TRBV2 combines with J gene TRBJ1-2; 8 nucleotides align to TRBD1. Germline-derived CDR1 and CDR2 are SNHLY and FYNNEI. Losses at the gene ends were 6 bases for V and 5 bases for J; bases not matched to a gene: 5. The CDR3 length is 13 residues. The CDR3 loop is CASSTDREYGYTF. The CDR3 DNA reads as TGTGCCAGCAGCACGGACAGGGAGTATGGCTACACCTTC.